The rows below give T cell receptor beta chains drawn from one sample of a study of human T cells and chemical hapten exposure. TCRdb re-called the RACE reads with MiXCR, one entry per CDR3 protein. The sample lists fewer than 140,000 distinct CDR3 sequences; 9.5% to 15% were seen once. Sequenced here: whole blood, sampled in connection with sensitization to the hapten diphenylcyclopropenone (DPC). The receptor source for this set is a woman in her forties or fifties with alopecia areata. Some clones in this sample may be carry-over from other donors' samples. The CDR3 runs from the conserved cysteine through the conserved F or W. The D gene is left open where the match is weak. Size tells how often a clone was seen (once, few, many) or the class of an expanded clone, and some rows leave it out.

v_call	clone_size	j_call	d_call	cdr3_aa	cdr3_nt
TRBV5-6	-	TRBJ2-3	-	CASSYRRTDTQYF	TGTGCCAGCAGCTACCGGCGGACAGATACGCAGTATTTT
TRBV11-1	few	TRBJ2-5	TRBD1	CASSRRGGTGLEETQYF	TGTGCCAGCAGCCGCAGAGGGGGGACAGGACTCGAAGAGACCCAGTACTTC
TRBV12-3/TRBV12-4	few	TRBJ1-4	-	CASSSRRVGEKLFF	TGTGCCAGCAGTTCCCGACGGGTCGGTGAAAAACTGTTTTTT
TRBV3-1	few	TRBJ2-5	-	CASSHPVQGRVETQYF	TGTGCCAGCAGCCACCCCGTCCAGGGGCGCGTGGAGACCCAGTACTTC
TRBV7-9	many	TRBJ1-2	-	CASSLGIRSYGYTF	TGTGCCAGCAGCTTAGGAATCAGGTCCTATGGCTACACCTTC
TRBV4-2	few	TRBJ2-5	-	CASSQDAGPQETQYF	TGTGCCAGCAGCCAAGATGCGGGTCCTCAAGAGACCCAGTACTTC
TRBV3-1	many	TRBJ2-1	-	CASSQGLSDNEQFF	TGTGCCAGCAGCCAAGGCCTAAGCGACAATGAGCAGTTCTTC
TRBV3-1	many	TRBJ1-2	-	CASSQGEYYGYTF	TGTGCCAGCAGCCAAGGGGAGTATTATGGCTACACCTTC
TRBV7-9	-	TRBJ2-7	-	CASSLGLTSYEQYF	TGTGCCAGCAGCCTGGGACTGACATCCTACGAGCAGTACTTC
TRBV5-8	-	TRBJ2-4	-	CASSLALGTGAKNIQYF	TGTGCCAGCAGCTTGGCCTTAGGGACGGGGGCCAAAAACATTCAGTACTTC
TRBV6-2/TRBV6-3	few	TRBJ1-2	TRBD1	CATSDRGRVYGYTF	TGTGCCACATCGGACAGGGGGCGCGTCTATGGCTACACCTTC
TRBV12-3/TRBV12-4	few	TRBJ2-3	-	CASSGWTNTDTQYF	TGTGCCAGCAGTGGATGGACCAACACAGATACGCAGTATTTT
TRBV10-1	few	TRBJ2-2	TRBD2	CASSDPGKAGDTGELFF	TGCGCCAGCAGTGATCCCGGTAAAGCGGGGGACACCGGGGAGCTGTTTTTT
TRBV7-6	many	TRBJ1-1	-	CASSSRGDTEAFF	TGTGCCAGCAGTTCCAGAGGAGATACTGAAGCTTTCTTT
TRBV5-1	many	TRBJ2-7	-	CASSLSASSYEQYF	TGCGCCAGCAGCTTGTCTGCAAGCTCCTACGAGCAGTACTTC
TRBV29-1	many	TRBJ2-7	TRBD1	CSVQTGAPYEQYF	TGCAGCGTCCAGACAGGGGCCCCCTACGAGCAGTACTTC
TRBV5-1	-	TRBJ1-1	TRBD1	CASSIRQGAMNTEAFF	TGCGCCAGCAGCATAAGACAGGGAGCGATGAACACTGAAGCTTTCTTT
TRBV29-1	-	TRBJ2-3	-	CSVDEGTQYF	TGCAGCGTTGATGAGGGGACGCAGTATTTT
TRBV1	-	TRBJ1-6	-	CTGSQGTGRYSPLHF	TGCACCGGCAGCCAAGGAACGGGGCGATATTCACCCCTCCACTTT
TRBV6-2/TRBV6-3	many	TRBJ1-2	-	CASTLAGLYGYTF	TGTGCCAGCACCCTGGCGGGACTCTATGGCTACACCTTC
TRBV28	many	TRBJ2-7	TRBD1	CASRSPGGSYEQYF	TGTGCCAGCAGAAGTCCAGGGGGCTCCTACGAGCAGTACTTC
TRBV29-1	many	TRBJ1-1	-	CSAITAGTEAFF	TGCAGCGCCATTACAGCGGGCACTGAAGCTTTCTTT
TRBV20-1	many	TRBJ2-3	-	CSARSRGGVTDTQYF	TGCAGTGCTAGATCTCGAGGGGGGGTCACAGATACGCAGTATTTT
TRBV6-5	few	TRBJ2-2	-	CASSYDTSLTGELFF	TGTGCCAGCAGTTACGACACATCTCTCACCGGGGAGCTGTTTTTT
TRBV12-3/TRBV12-4	-	TRBJ2-2	-	CASRQTGYGELFF	TGTGCCAGCAGACAAACAGGGTACGGGGAGCTGTTTTTT